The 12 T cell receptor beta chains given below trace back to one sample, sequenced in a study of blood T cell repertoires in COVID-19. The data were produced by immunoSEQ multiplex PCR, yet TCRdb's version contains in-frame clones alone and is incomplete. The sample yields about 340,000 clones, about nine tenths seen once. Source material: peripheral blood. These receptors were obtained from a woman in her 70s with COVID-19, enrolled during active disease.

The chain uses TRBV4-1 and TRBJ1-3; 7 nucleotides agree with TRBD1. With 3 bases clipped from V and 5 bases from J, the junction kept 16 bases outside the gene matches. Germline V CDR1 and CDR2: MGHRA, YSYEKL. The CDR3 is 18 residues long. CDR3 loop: CASSHAYGDSKERNTIYF. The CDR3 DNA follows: TGCGCCAGCAGCCATGCATATGGGGACAGCAAAGAGAGAAACACCATATATTTT.

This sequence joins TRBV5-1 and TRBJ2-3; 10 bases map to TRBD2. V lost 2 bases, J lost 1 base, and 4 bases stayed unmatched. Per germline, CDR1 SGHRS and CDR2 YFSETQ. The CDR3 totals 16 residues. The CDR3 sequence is CASSLPLAGGTDTQYF. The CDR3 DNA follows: TGCGCCAGCAGCTTACCCCTAGCGGGGGGCACAGATACGCAGTATTTT. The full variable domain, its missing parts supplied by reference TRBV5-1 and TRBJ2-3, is KAGVTQTPRYLIKTRGQQVTLSCSPISGHRSVSWYQQTPGQGLQFLFEYFSETQRNKGNFPGRFSGRQFSNSRSEMNVSTLELGDSALYLCASSLPLAGGTDTQYFGPGTRLTVL.

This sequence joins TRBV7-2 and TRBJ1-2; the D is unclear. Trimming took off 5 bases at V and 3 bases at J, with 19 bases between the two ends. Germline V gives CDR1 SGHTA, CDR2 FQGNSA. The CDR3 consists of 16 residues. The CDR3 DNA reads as TGTGCCAGCAGCCAGTCAACTAGGTGGGTGGACTATGGCTACACCTTC. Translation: CASSQSTRWVDYGYTF. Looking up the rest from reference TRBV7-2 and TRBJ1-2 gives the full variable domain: GAGVSQSPSNKVTEKGKDVELRCDPISGHTALYWYRQSLGQGLEFLIYFQGNSAPDKSGLPSDRFSAERTGGSVSTLTIQRTQQEDSAVYLCASSQSTRWVDYGYTFGSGTRLTVV.

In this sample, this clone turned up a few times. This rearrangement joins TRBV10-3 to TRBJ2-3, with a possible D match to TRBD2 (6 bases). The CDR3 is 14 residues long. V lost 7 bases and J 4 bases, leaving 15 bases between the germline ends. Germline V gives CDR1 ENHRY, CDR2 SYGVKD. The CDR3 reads CAIKGGQGADTQYF. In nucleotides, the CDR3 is TGTGCCATCAAGGGAGGTCAAGGGGCAGATACGCAGTATTTT.

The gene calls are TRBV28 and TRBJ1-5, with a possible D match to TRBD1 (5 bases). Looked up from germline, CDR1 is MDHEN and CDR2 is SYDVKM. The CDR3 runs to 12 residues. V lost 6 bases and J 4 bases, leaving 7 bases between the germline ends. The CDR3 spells CASREGNQPQHF. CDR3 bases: TGTGCCAGCAGGGAGGGGAATCAGCCCCAGCATTTT.

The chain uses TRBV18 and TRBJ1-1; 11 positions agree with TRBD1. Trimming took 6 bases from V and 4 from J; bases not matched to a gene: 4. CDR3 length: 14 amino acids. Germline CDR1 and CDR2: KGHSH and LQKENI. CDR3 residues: CASSRGQGVTEAFF. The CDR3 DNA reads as TGTGCCAGCTCCCGGGGACAGGGGGTCACTGAAGCTTTCTTT.

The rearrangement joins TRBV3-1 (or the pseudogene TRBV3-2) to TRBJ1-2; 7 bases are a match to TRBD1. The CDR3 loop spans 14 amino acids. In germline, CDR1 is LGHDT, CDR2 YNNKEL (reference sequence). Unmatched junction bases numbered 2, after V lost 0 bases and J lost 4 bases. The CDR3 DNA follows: TGTGCCAGCAGCCAAGATCACAGGGGCTATGGCTACACCTTC. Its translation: CASSQDHRGYGYTF.

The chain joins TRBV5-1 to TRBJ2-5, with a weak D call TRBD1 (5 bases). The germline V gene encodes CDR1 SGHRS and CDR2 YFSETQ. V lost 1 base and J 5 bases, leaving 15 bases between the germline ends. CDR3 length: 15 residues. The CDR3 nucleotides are TGCGCCAGCAGCTTGTTACCAGGGCAAGGGGAGACCCAGTACTTC. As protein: CASSLLPGQGETQYF.

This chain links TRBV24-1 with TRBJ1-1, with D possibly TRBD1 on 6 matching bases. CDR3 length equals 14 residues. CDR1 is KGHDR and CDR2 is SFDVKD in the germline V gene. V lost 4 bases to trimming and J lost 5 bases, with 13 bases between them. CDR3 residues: CATSEGGGLTEAFF. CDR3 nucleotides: TGTGCCACCAGTGAAGGGGGAGGGTTGACTGAAGCTTTCTTT.

The CDR3 DNA follows: TGCAGTGCTAGTTTGACAGGGGAATATGGCTACACCTTC. Its translation: CSASLTGEYGYTF. The V gene is TRBV20-1, the J gene TRBJ1-2; 8 positions agree with TRBD1. V was pared by 3 bases and J by 5 bases, with 5 bases of the junction left unmatched. Germline V gene data show CDR1 as DFQATT and CDR2 as SNEGSKA (reference sequence). This CDR3 is 13 amino acids long.

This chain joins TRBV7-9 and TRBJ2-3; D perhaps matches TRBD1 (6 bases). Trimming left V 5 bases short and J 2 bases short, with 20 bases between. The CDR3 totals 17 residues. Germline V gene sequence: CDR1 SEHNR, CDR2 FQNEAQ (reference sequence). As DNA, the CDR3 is TGTGCCAGCAGCCCCACTGGGGGCGGGCGGGTCACAGATACGCAGTATTTT. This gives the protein CASSPTGGGRVTDTQYF.

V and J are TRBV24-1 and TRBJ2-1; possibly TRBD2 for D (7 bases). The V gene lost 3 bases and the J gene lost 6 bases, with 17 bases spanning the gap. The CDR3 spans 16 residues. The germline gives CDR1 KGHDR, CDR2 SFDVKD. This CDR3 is CATSDTLGGLSNEQFF. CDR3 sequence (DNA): TGTGCCACCAGTGATACCCTGGGGGGGCTTAGCAATGAGCAGTTCTTC.